These 26 T cell receptor beta chains were sequenced from one sample in a study of T-cell reconstitution after alpha-beta-depleted transplantation in children. TCRbeta library construction was performed incorporating unique molecular identifiers. A single record per CDR3 protein comes from TCRdb applying MiXCR to the PCR reads. The table includes 450,000 to 550,000 distinct CDR3 sequences, more than 9.5% detected once. The sequencing here drew on PBMCs, mostly from graft donor cells, taken 180 days after TCRalphabeta/CD19-depleted stem cell transplant. The receptors were sampled from a female patient aged 2 to 10 who had a stem cell transplant for aplastic anemia, so the T cells may come from the graft donor.

This clonotype was recorded at least ten times. V and J are TRBV10-3 and TRBJ2-1; 7 nucleotides line up with TRBD2. The germline CDR1 and CDR2 sequences are ENHRY and SYGVKD. CDR3 length: 13 residues. With V trimmed by 7 bases and J by 8 bases, 8 bases remained unmatched. CDR3 nucleotide sequence: TGTGCCATCAATCGCGGGAGTTCAGATGAGCAGTTCTTC. Translated, it gives CAINRGSSDEQFF.

This chain uses TRBV12-3 or TRBV12-4 with TRBJ2-1; D may be TRBD2 (6 bases). The CDR3 loop spans 13 amino acids. With 7 bases removed from V and 3 bases from J, the gap between germline ends came to 10 bases. The CDR3 DNA reads as TGTGCCAGCAAGGGGACTGGCTACAATGAGCAGTTCTTC. Amino acids: CASKGTGYNEQFF.

A few counts support this clonotype. The rearrangement joins TRBV11-1 to TRBJ2-3; 14 nucleotides agree with TRBD2. The CDR3 covers 18 residues. Per germline, CDR1 SGHAT and CDR2 FQDESV (reference sequence). The V segment lost 5 bases and the J segment 0 bases; nucleotides outside the gene matches: 7. This chain's CDR3 is CASSPRTSGRPSTDTQYF. As DNA, the CDR3 is TGTGCCAGCAGCCCGCGGACTAGCGGGAGGCCTAGCACAGATACGCAGTATTTT.

The rearrangement links TRBV2 to TRBJ2-5, with D unresolved. CDR1 is SNHLY and CDR2 is FYNNEI in the germline V gene. The germline V and J ends were trimmed by 3 bases and 8 bases, with 10 bases remaining between them. The CDR3 has 12 residues. The CDR3 DNA sequence: TGTGCCAGCAGTGACAGAGACAACACCCAGTACTTC. This translates into CASSDRDNTQYF.

The chain employs TRBV10-3 and TRBJ2-2; D not certain. In germline, CDR1 is ENHRY, CDR2 SYGVKD. The CDR3 totals 13 residues. Trimming removed 6 bases at V and 0 bases at J, with 5 bases between. CDR3 amino acids: CAIRFANTGELFF. Here the CDR3 DNA reads TGTGCCATCAGGTTCGCGAACACCGGGGAGCTGTTTTTT.

V usage is TRBV25-1 and J usage is TRBJ2-1; a possible D gene is TRBD2 (5 bases). This CDR3 spans 14 amino acids. The germline V gene has CDR1 MGHDK and CDR2 SYGVNS. With 6 bases removed from V and 9 bases from J, the gap between germline ends came to 18 bases. CDR3 protein: CASSVSASLLEQFF. CDR3 bases: TGTGCCAGCAGCGTTTCGGCTAGCCTCCTTGAGCAGTTCTTC.

The chain uses TRBV5-1 and TRBJ2-5; 10 nucleotides match TRBD1. The CDR3 loop spans 14 amino acids. Trimming took 5 bases from V and 3 from J; bases not matched to a gene: 4. Germline V gene sequence: CDR1 SGHRS, CDR2 YFSETQ. The CDR3 sequence: CASSFGQGEETQYF. The DNA of the CDR3 is TGCGCCAGCAGTTTTGGACAGGGGGAAGAGACCCAGTACTTC.

The V call is TRBV28, the J call TRBJ1-1; unclear D gene. The germline V and J ends were trimmed by 8 bases and 12 bases, with 19 bases remaining between them. In germline, CDR1 is MDHEN, CDR2 SYDVKM. The CDR3 length is 12 residues. The CDR3 reads CASGRHGSRSFF. The DNA of the CDR3 is TGTGCCAGCGGGCGGCACGGGAGTAGATCTTTCTTT.

Notes on this clonotype: This likely comes from a read error, as the CDR3 has no conserved phenylalanine or tryptophan at its end. The rearrangement joins TRBV7-8 to TRBJ1-1; 8 bases line up with TRBD1. The germline V gene has CDR1 SGHVS and CDR2 FQNEAQ. The CDR3 has 16 residues. Trimming removed 3 bases from V and 1 base from J; junction bases left unmatched: 7. In DNA, the CDR3 is TGTGCCAGCAGCTTTACCCACAGGGGGGGGAACACTGAAGCTTTCCTT. It translates to CASSFTHRGGNTEAFL.

This clonotype appeared a few times. The chain couples TRBV7-9 to TRBJ2-1, with TRBD1 matching 9 bases. V lost 5 bases to trimming and J lost 12 bases; unmatched junction nucleotides: 8. Germline lookup yields CDR1 SEHNR and CDR2 FQNEAQ (reference sequence). The length of the CDR3 is 13 residues. This chain's CDR3 is CASSPGQGLWQFF. Written as DNA, the CDR3 is TGTGCCAGCAGCCCGGGACAGGGCTTGTGGCAGTTCTTC.

This clonotype was recorded a few times. The rearrangement joins TRBV20-1 to TRBJ2-3; D possibly corresponds to TRBD1 (6 bases). Germline V CDR1 and CDR2: DFQATT, SNEGSKA (reference sequence). Trimming took 6 bases from V and 3 from J, leaving 13 bases between them. The CDR3 loop spans 13 amino acids. CDR3 coding DNA: TGCAGTGCCCTCGACAGGAGGACAGATACGCAGTATTTT. This encodes CSALDRRTDTQYF.

This chain connects TRBV10-3 to TRBJ2-7; 11 nucleotides match TRBD2. Per germline, CDR1 ENHRY and CDR2 SYGVKD. Germline trimming cut 6 bases from V and 2 bases from J; bases unmatched to any gene: 3. The CDR3 length is 14 residues. This CDR3 is CAISGTSGAYEQYV. The DNA of the CDR3 is TGTGCCATCAGCGGGACTAGCGGAGCCTACGAGCAGTACGTC.

The chain employs TRBV15 and TRBJ2-1; 14 bases line up with TRBD2. The length of the CDR3 is 19 residues. V dropped 2 bases and J dropped 3; count of bases not matched to a gene: 9. Germline V CDR1 and CDR2: LNHNV, YYDKDF (reference sequence). The DNA of the CDR3 is TGTGCCACCAGCAGATACGGGACTAGCGGGAGAAAGCGCTACAATGAGCAGTTCTTC. This gives the protein CATSRYGTSGRKRYNEQFF.

The V and J genes are TRBV28 and TRBJ1-1; D is unresolved. Germline-derived CDR1 and CDR2 are MDHEN and SYDVKM. Trimming took off 5 bases at V and 7 bases at J, with 20 bases between the two ends. The CDR3 consists of 15 residues. The chain's CDR3 is CASSLSRATRGEAFF. The CDR3 DNA reads TGTGCCAGCAGTCTATCAAGGGCCACCCGGGGTGAAGCTTTCTTT.

The CDR3 is CASKTTLGYEQYV. In nucleotides, the CDR3 is TGTGCCAGCAAAACTACCCTAGGGTACGAGCAGTACGTC. The chain is built from TRBV28 and TRBJ2-7; D not resolved. V lost 7 bases and J 4 bases, leaving 14 bases between the germline ends. This CDR3 is 13 amino acids long. Germline assignment: CDR1 MDHEN and CDR2 SYDVKM.

This clonotype has only a few counts. The rearrangement links TRBV18 to TRBJ2-1; 8 nucleotides align to TRBD1. This CDR3 region has 16 residues. Germline lookup yields CDR1 KGHSH and CDR2 LQKENI. The V and J ends lost 3 bases and 3 bases, in that order; junction bases with no gene match: 7. CDR3 nucleotides: TGTGCCAGCTCACCCTTGACAGGGGACAACTACAATGAGCAGTTCTTC. Protein product: CASSPLTGDNYNEQFF.

Remarks on this clonotype: Since a much larger clone is just one base distant, this may be a read error. V is TRBV20-1 and J is TRBJ2-2; unclear D gene. The CDR3 totals 16 residues. From germline, CDR1 is DFQATT and CDR2 SNEGSKA (reference sequence). The CDR3 nucleotides are TGCTGTGCTCCCCAGCGTGGGATAACGAACACCGGGGAGCTGTTTTTT. Protein: CCAPQRGITNTGELFF.

At least ten counts were recorded for this clonotype. This chain uses TRBV29-1 with TRBJ2-7; 9 bases are a match to TRBD1. The germline V gene encodes CDR1 SQVTM and CDR2 ANQGSEA. V lost 4 bases to trimming and J lost 6 bases; unmatched junction nucleotides: 7. This CDR3 is built from 13 residues. CDR3 sequence: CSVAPGQGSEQYF. The CDR3 DNA reads TGCAGCGTTGCCCCCGGACAGGGGAGCGAGCAGTACTTC.

This clonotype was counted at least ten times. V gene TRBV29-1 combines with J gene TRBJ2-6, with D unresolved. The V gene lost 5 bases and the J gene lost 4 bases, with 6 bases spanning the gap. CDR1 is SQVTM and CDR2 is ANQGSEA in the germline V gene. This CDR3 is built from 12 residues. The CDR3 reads CSVIDGANVLTF. CDR3 DNA: TGCAGCGTTATCGACGGGGCCAACGTCCTGACTTTC.

This clonotype was recorded a few times. The rearrangement joins TRBV11-3 to TRBJ1-1; D unclear. The CDR3 has 15 residues. V lost 2 bases and J 1 base, leaving 11 bases between the germline ends. Germline loops: CDR1 SGHNT, CDR2 YENEEA. The CDR3 bases are TGTGCCAGCAGCTTAAAGCGACCAGAGAACACTGAAGCTTTCTTT. Translated, it gives CASSLKRPENTEAFF.

This chain links TRBV29-1 with TRBJ2-5; D possibly matches TRBD1 or TRBD2 (5 bases each). This CDR3 contains 14 residues. V lost 3 bases and J 4 bases, leaving 15 bases between the germline ends. CDR1 is SQVTM and CDR2 is ANQGSEA in the germline V gene. DNA of the CDR3: TGCAGCGTTGACTATAGGGGTGAGGGAGAGACCCAGTACTTC. Translated, it gives CSVDYRGEGETQYF.

This clonotype turned up a few times. The rearrangement uses TRBV4-3 and TRBJ2-5; no clear D. The CDR3 has 12 amino acids. The V end was cut by 1 base, the J end by 5 bases, with 5 bases between. Germline V gene lookup returns CDR1 LGHNA and CDR2 YSLEER. The CDR3 DNA sequence: TGCGCCAGCAGCCAAGTCGTGGAGACCCAGTACTTC. Translation gives CASSQVVETQYF.

This chain connects TRBV15 to TRBJ2-3; 8 nucleotides align to TRBD2. The length of the CDR3 is 19 residues. Looked up from germline, CDR1 is LNHNV and CDR2 is YYDKDF (reference sequence). V gave up 4 bases and J gave up 4 bases; unmatched junction bases: 19. CDR3: CATSTEPPFSGVTADTQYF. The CDR3 nucleotides read TGTGCCACCAGCACCGAACCACCCTTTAGCGGGGTGACGGCAGATACGCAGTATTTT. Based on the CDR3 plus reference TRBV15 and TRBJ2-3, the full variable domain is DAMVIQNPRYQVTQFGKPVTLSCSQTLNHNVMYWYQQKSSQAPKLLFHYYDKDFNNEADTPDNFQSRRPNTSFCFLDIRSPGLGDTAMYLCATSTEPPFSGVTADTQYFGPGTRLTVL.

The V gene is TRBV5-5, the J gene TRBJ2-7; D is uncertain. The CDR3 has 14 residues. Trimming took 4 bases from V and 1 from J, leaving 12 bases between them. Germline V gene data show CDR1 as SGHKS and CDR2 as YYEKEE (reference sequence). CDR3 in amino acids: CASSPDMISYEQYV. CDR3 DNA sequence: TGTGCCAGCAGCCCCGACATGATTTCCTACGAGCAGTACGTC.

This clonotype was seen a few times. The chain recombines TRBV18 with TRBJ2-3; D is possibly TRBD1 (6 bases). The germline gives CDR1 KGHSH, CDR2 LQKENI. The length of the CDR3 is 18 residues. Trimming pared 2 bases from V and 3 bases from J, leaving 21 bases between. The CDR3 spells CASSPIIRDTLETDTQYF. The DNA for the CDR3 is TGTGCCAGCTCACCAATCATCAGGGACACCCTCGAGACAGATACGCAGTATTTT.

This clonotype occurred a few times. The rearrangement uses TRBV5-1 and TRBJ2-2; 7 bases fit TRBD2. V shed 0 bases, J shed 1 base, and the junction held 3 bases outside the gene matches. CDR1 and CDR2 from the germline V gene are SGHRS and YFSETQ. CDR3 length: 16 residues. The CDR3 region is CASSLGAGVNTGELFF. The CDR3 DNA reads TGCGCCAGCAGCTTGGGCGCGGGGGTGAACACCGGGGAGCTGTTTTTT.